Detailed here is one T cell receptor beta chain. The target antigen is unknown. These data are taken from a study of breast tumors, draining lymph nodes, adjacent tissues. Regarding the study as a whole: Luminal-like breast cancer showed significantly greater tumor-nontumor repertoire similarity than basal-like breast cancer did. That most tumor T cells come from lymph nodes remained unproven.

The lymph nodes were axillary draining lymph nodes from breast cancer patients. TCRdb reprocessed the multiplex PCR reads with MiXCR, giving one entry per CDR3 protein. The table records about 230,000 distinct CDR3 sequences, about 30% of them present only once. The specimen was axillary lymph node tissue. The sequence was obtained from a female donor with breast cancer. Some clones in this sample may be carry-over from other donors' samples.

CDR3 sequence: CASSSRYLDTQYF. The CDR3 DNA follows: TGTGCCAGCAGTTCCCGGTATTTAGATACGCAGTATTTT. The chain employs TRBV28 and TRBJ2-3; unclear D gene. The length of the CDR3 is 13 residues. With 4 bases removed from V and 5 bases from J, the gap between germline ends came to 10 bases. From germline, CDR1 is MDHEN and CDR2 SYDVKM.